Reported below is one T cell receptor (beta chain). Its antigen is not identified. TCRdb's table, derived via immunoSEQ multiplex PCR, lists solely in-frame clones and lacks some. This sample yields roughly 38,000 clones, of which 80% to 90% are seen a single time; 1.5% to 2% belongs to the top ten. Germline CDR1 and CDR2: SGHRS and YFSETQ. Germline trimming cut 4 bases from V and 7 bases from J; bases unmatched to any gene: 9. The CDR3 runs to 15 residues. The entry originates in a study of T cell clonotyping in hematopoietic cell transplantation. Points from the study as a whole: After transplant, recipient diversity fell while pathologically expanded clonotypes grew through day 180. No sorting was done, leaving CD4 and CD8 contributions mixed.

The chain employs TRBV5-1 and TRBJ2-1; TRBD1 matches 9 bases. The clonotype was recovered from a woman in her 40s in good health. Some clones in this sample may be carry-over from other donors' samples. Sample: peripheral blood mononuclear cells. As DNA, the CDR3 is TGCGCCAGCAGCCAGGGACAGGGACTCGCGAATGAGCAGTTCTTC. It specifies CASSQGQGLANEQFF.